These 20 T cell receptor beta chains were all obtained from the same sample, sequenced in a study of shared clonotypes between healthy human individuals. Naivety among CD8 cells was defined by CD45RO negativity and positive CCR7 selection, thereby excluding terminally differentiated effector memory CD45RA+ cells. Using immunoSEQ multiplex PCR, the repertoire was profiled, and TCRdb retains in-frame clones only, with some absent. The sample includes approximately 2,200,000 clones, around 93% of them seen just once. Sequencing was performed on naive CD8+ T cells from PBMCs. These receptors all stem from a man aged 18 to 29 in good health. Some clones in this sample may be carry-over from other donors' samples.

The chain is built from TRBV19 and TRBJ2-2, with 11 positions matching TRBD2. Trimming removed 8 bases from V and 5 bases from J; junction bases left unmatched: 7. Germline V gives CDR1 LNHDA, CDR2 SQIVND (reference sequence). The CDR3 is 15 residues long. CDR3 nucleotide sequence: TGTGCCAGTTATACTAGCGGGAGTTATACCGGGGAGCTGTTTTTT. Translated, it gives CASYTSGSYTGELFF.

The rearrangement joins TRBV10-3 to TRBJ1-3; TRBD1 matches 9 bases. From germline, CDR1 is ENHRY and CDR2 SYGVKD. Unmatched junction bases numbered 5, after V lost 4 bases and J lost 1 base. The CDR3 loop spans 16 amino acids. The CDR3 DNA reads as TGTGCCATCAGTGGAAGACAGGGGGTTTCTGGAAACACCATATATTTT. Translation: CAISGRQGVSGNTIYF.

This clone is a singleton in its sample. The chain uses TRBV29-1 and TRBJ2-2, with 7 positions matching TRBD1. CDR3 length: 14 amino acids. J was trimmed by 1 base and V by 5 bases; bases with no gene match: 4. CDR1 and CDR2 (germline): SQVTM, ANQGSEA. The CDR3 bases are TGCAGCGTTCCTGACAGGGTGAACACCGGGGAGCTGTTTTTT. This sequence encodes CSVPDRVNTGELFF.

The chain uses TRBV5-1 and TRBJ2-7; 9 bases are a match to TRBD2. The germline gives CDR1 SGHRS, CDR2 YFSETQ. The CDR3 consists of 15 residues. V shed 0 bases, J shed 5 bases, and the junction held 6 bases outside the gene matches. CDR3 coding DNA: TGCGCCAGCAGCTTGGCGGGACTAGCTCTCCACGAGCAGTACTTC. Translation: CASSLAGLALHEQYF.

The chain couples TRBV15 to TRBJ1-4; tentative D call: TRBD1 (6 bases). Germline-derived CDR1 and CDR2 are LNHNV and YYDKDF (reference sequence). The CDR3 is 15 amino acids. Trimming shortened V by 3 bases and J by 3 bases, and 11 bases separated the two germline ends. As DNA, the CDR3 is TGTGCCACCAGCAGTTCCAGGGGCCCTAATGAAAAACTGTTTTTT. Protein sequence: CATSSSRGPNEKLFF.

The J gene is TRBJ1-2, the V gene TRBV4-1; the match to TRBD1 covers 7 bases. V was pared by 5 bases and J by 7 bases, with 10 bases of the junction left unmatched. The CDR3 runs to 14 residues. Germline-derived CDR1 and CDR2 are MGHRA and YSYEKL. CDR3 DNA sequence: TGCGCCAGCAGCTCACAACAGGGGCTCGGTGGCTACACCTTC. This encodes CASSSQQGLGGYTF.

V usage is TRBV13 and J usage is TRBJ2-1; tentative D call: TRBD2 (6 bases). The CDR3 runs 12 residues. V shed 2 bases and J shed 12 bases, with 11 bases lying between them. Germline V lookup: CDR1 PRHDT, CDR2 FYEKMQ (reference sequence). This CDR3 is CASSLSRAGQFF. The CDR3 bases are TGTGCCAGCAGCTTAAGCAGAGCGGGGCAGTTCTTC.

The CDR3 loop is CASSLAGGSFLDTQYF. CDR3 nucleotides: TGTGCCAGCAGCTTAGCGGGCGGGAGCTTTTTGGATACGCAGTATTTT. The chain couples TRBV7-2 to TRBJ2-3; 7 nucleotides line up with TRBD2. Looked up from germline, CDR1 is SGHTA and CDR2 is FQGNSA. The CDR3 has 16 residues. V shed 0 bases and J 6 bases; nucleotides not matched to a gene: 9.

Comment on this clone: This sample also contains other DNA sequences that code for the same CDR3. This chain's CDR3 is CASSLGGSSTDTQYF. The CDR3 DNA is TGTGCCAGCTCCCTTGGGGGGTCGAGCACAGATACGCAGTATTTT. V gene TRBV9 combines with J gene TRBJ2-3; a weak D match, TRBD2 (6 bases). Germline V CDR1 and CDR2: SGDLS, YYNGEE. Deletions cut 7 bases from V and 0 bases from J, with 15 bases between. The CDR3 sequence is 15 residues long.

This chain uses TRBV9 with TRBJ2-3, with TRBD2 as a possible D gene (6 bases). This CDR3 has 16 residues. The V gene lost 2 bases and the J gene lost 2 bases, with 15 bases spanning the gap. Per germline, CDR1 SGDLS and CDR2 YYNGEE. The CDR3 region has the DNA TGTGCCAGCAGCGTTGGGCTAGCGAGAAACACAGATACGCAGTATTTT. This translates into CASSVGLARNTDTQYF.

The chain joins TRBV7-2 to TRBJ2-7; D remains unclear. Germline CDR1 SGHTA, CDR2 FQGNSA. The CDR3 is 15 residues long. Trimming pared 3 bases from V and 2 bases from J, leaving 14 bases between. The chain's CDR3 is CASSLSTFTPYEQYF. In DNA, the CDR3 is TGTGCCAGCAGCTTGAGCACCTTCACTCCCTACGAGCAGTACTTC.

The chain links TRBV29-1 to TRBJ2-3, with 7 bases aligning to TRBD2. V lost 2 bases, J lost 5 bases, and 13 bases stayed unmatched. Germline values: CDR1 SQVTM, CDR2 ANQGSEA. This CDR3 has 16 residues. The CDR3 loop is CSVEKSWREFKDTQYF. The DNA for the CDR3 is TGCAGCGTTGAAAAGAGCTGGCGGGAGTTTAAAGATACGCAGTATTTT.

The chain combines TRBV4-3 with TRBJ2-7; TRBD2 might be the D (6 bases). The germline gives CDR1 LGHNA, CDR2 YSLEER. The CDR3 has 16 amino acids. Trimming stripped 0 bases from V and 3 bases from J, with 15 bases between. The CDR3 loop is CASSQDWRGPVYEQYF. As DNA, the CDR3 is TGCGCCAGCAGCCAAGATTGGCGGGGACCTGTCTACGAGCAGTACTTC.

The chain employs TRBV7-6 and TRBJ2-7; perhaps TRBD1 as D (6 bases). V shed 5 bases and J shed 0 bases, with 14 bases lying between them. This CDR3 contains 15 residues. The germline V gene has CDR1 SGHVS and CDR2 FNYEAQ. As DNA, the CDR3 is TGTGCCAGCAGCGGTACAGGGCCCCACTCCTACGAGCAGTACTTC. The encoded protein is CASSGTGPHSYEQYF.

The V gene is TRBV2, the J gene TRBJ2-1; D unresolved. Germline V lookup: CDR1 SNHLY, CDR2 FYNNEI. The V end lost 3 bases, the J end lost 0 bases, and 9 bases lay between the germline ends. This CDR3 is built from 15 residues. CDR3 residues: CASSEVRSSYNEQFF. CDR3 nucleotides: TGTGCCAGCAGTGAGGTCAGGAGCTCCTACAATGAGCAGTTCTTC.

The gene calls are TRBV28 and TRBJ2-3, with 8 bases fitting TRBD1. The CDR3 length is 16 residues. Germline lookup yields CDR1 MDHEN and CDR2 SYDVKM. V trimming: 5 bases; J trimming: 0 bases; junction bases outside the gene matches: 7. CDR3 protein: CASSARTGHSTDTQYF. In DNA form, the CDR3 reads TGTGCCAGCAGTGCCCGGACAGGGCATAGCACAGATACGCAGTATTTT.

The gene calls are TRBV27 and TRBJ2-7; D is possibly TRBD1 or TRBD2 (5 bases each). V was clipped by 5 bases and J by 7 bases, with 15 bases between them. Germline CDR1 and CDR2: MNHEY and SMNVEV (reference sequence). There are 13 residues in the CDR3. CDR3 coding DNA: TGTGCCAGCAGTAAGAGGGGTTCGGGGGAGCAGTACTTC. Translated: CASSKRGSGEQYF.

The chain links TRBV29-1 to TRBJ2-7; possibly TRBD2 for D (6 bases). V dropped 4 bases and J dropped 1 base, with 14 bases sitting between them. The CDR3 extends over 14 amino acids. Germline-derived CDR1 and CDR2 are SQVTM and ANQGSEA. The CDR3 here is CSVVGGLASYEQYF. The CDR3 region has the DNA TGCAGCGTTGTCGGAGGGCTAGCATCCTACGAGCAGTACTTC.

V is TRBV28 and J is TRBJ2-7; D is undetermined. Trimming removed 6 bases from V and 2 bases from J, with 14 bases in between. The CDR3 runs to 14 residues. Germline V gives CDR1 MDHEN, CDR2 SYDVKM. CDR3 in DNA: TGTGCCAGCAGCACTACTCCGGGCCCCTACGAGCAGTACTTC. Translated: CASSTTPGPYEQYF.

The rearrangement uses TRBV28 and TRBJ1-4; 8 bases agree with TRBD1. Germline assignment: CDR1 MDHEN and CDR2 SYDVKM. This CDR3 region has 15 residues. J was trimmed by 5 bases and V by 2 bases; bases with no gene match: 4. CDR3 sequence (DNA): TGTGCCAGCAGTTTAGCCAGGGGGCTAAATGAAAAACTGTTTTTT. Protein product: CASSLARGLNEKLFF.